This T cell receptor beta chain was found in a study of HIV-infected patients and healthy controls. Whole blood was used without fractionation, so all unsorted peripheral T cells were included. cDNA was made from about 500 ng RNA using alpha and beta constant primers. Separate chain-specific third strand synthesis with multiplexing indices produced the alpha and beta libraries. TCRdb used MiXCR to reprocess the 5' RACE reads, holding one entry per CDR3 protein. The sample includes about 17,000 distinct CDR3 sequences, about 5% of them seen just once. This clonotype was detected ten times or more. Germline V CDR1 and CDR2: SQVTM, ANQGSEA. The ends were cut back, 4 bases at V and 3 bases at J, with 10 bases in the middle. The CDR3 is 13 amino acids.

The specimen sequenced was blood. The chain joins TRBV29-1 to TRBJ1-5; D remains unclear. The source of this sequence is an adult in good health. CDR3: CSVGPGPNQPQHF. In nucleotides, the CDR3 is TGCAGCGTTGGACCAGGTCCCAATCAGCCCCAGCATTTT.